This T cell receptor (beta chain) was found in a study of T cells in Graves' hyperthyroidism and ophthalmopathy (dated by TCRdb to the late 2010s). Notes on the research overall: Peripheral blood was collected at initial diagnosis, before any treatment. A discovery cohort of around 100 patients, about 43 with Graves' ophthalmopathy and roughly 59 with stable Graves' hyperthyroidism, was used to find distinguishing TCR V-J signatures. Prospective prediction of ophthalmopathy was tested in an independent validation cohort consisting of 18 to 20 hyperthyroidism patients and over 15 patients who later progressed to ophthalmopathy. The 95 to 100 discovery patients were randomly divided into training and test sets at a 7:3 ratio. In addition, the study compared T-cell repertoires in thyroid tissue and in blood from over 5 Graves' hyperthyroidism patients. After sampling, hyperthyroidism patients received methimazole starting at 30 mg daily, and ophthalmopathy patients received high-dose intravenous methylprednisolone. The paper describes TCR Vbeta CDR3 sequencing of roughly 130 peripheral blood samples, made up of about 41 ophthalmopathy patients, approximately 73 hyperthyroidism patients and 17 progressor patients. Broad study findings and their caveats: No statistical method was used to fix the sample size in advance, and group allocation was not hidden from the investigators. In validation, the model predicted progression to ophthalmopathy a median of 6.5 months before onset, with 70% to 71% sensitivity and roughly 77% specificity. Ophthalmopathy was separated from stable hyperthyroidism by a 13 V-J signature model, with over 85% sensitivity and roughly 81% specificity obtained in cross-validation and 80%/75% obtained in testing. Most expanded thyroid clonotypes (frequency above 0.001) were also detected in blood, a finding suggesting that blood repertoires may reflect thyroid immune responses.

This clonotype has a handful of counts. The target of this receptor is not known. Base qualities are not recorded, but no much larger clone differs from it by a single base. The CDR3, cysteine through phenylalanine, is 12 amino acids long. Of all the DNA, just the CDR3 is kept, 36 bases in frame from base 1. The germline V gene supplies CDR1 SGHDT and CDR2 YYEEEE. V drops 3 bases and J drops 10 bases, leaving 8 bases in between. Ophthalmopathy patients had moderately to severely active disease, Clinical Activity Score of at least 3, NOSPECS grade of at least 4, and duration under 3 months. Patients with uncontrolled infections, other autoimmune diseases, pregnancy or lactation were excluded. Clinical symptoms, serum thyroxine and TRAb, thyroid ultrasound, and orbital computed tomography formed the basis for the diagnoses. Ficoll-Paque density gradient centrifugation was used to isolate PBMCs from under 11 ml of fresh peripheral blood. Total RNA was extracted using Trizol reagent, and RNA quality was assessed on an Agilent 2100 Bioanalyzer.

TCR beta CDR3 regions were amplified from RNA transcripts. A first-round RT-PCR of the TCR CDR3 used the HTBI primer set with the Qiagen OneStep RT-PCR kit. A second multiplex PCR round built the libraries, followed by size selection and purification. The libraries were sequenced on an Illumina HiSeq2000 using paired-end 100 bp reads. Per the source publication's procedure: SOAPnuke was used to process the raw data, with reads discarded if the reads contained adapters or uncalled bases, had a mean Phred below 15, or lacked an exact constant-primer or identifier match. High-quality paired reads were merged with COPE v1.2.5, and unique nucleotide sequences were defined as clonotypes. Clonotypes were aligned to IMGT TRBV, TRBD and TRBJ reference segments using MiTCR v1.1. The analysis was restricted to V-J combinations with a frequency above 0.0001, which together covered just over 99% of the repertoires. The TCS score was defined as the ratio of F50 (clonal expansion) to E x V (chaos), calculated using BLOSUM62-based TCRdist between CDR3 peptides within each V-J. Welch's t-statistics and random forest reduced roughly 500 V-J features to some 14, which were used in a naive Bayes classifier (R e1071). In TCRdb, the public reads were trimmed at Q25 with fastp and aligned with MiXCR, with productive beta chains retained. Each CDR3 protein appears once, grouped with its most common genes and DNA. The V and J calls and clone size are TCRdb's, not the authors'. The table for this sample lists 50,000 to 55,000 distinct CDR3 sequences; less than 60% of them were counted only once. Approximately 9% of the sample belongs to the ten largest clones.

This sequence was found in a woman in her forties or fifties with Graves' ophthalmopathy. Sequenced material: blood. The rearrangement combines TRBV5-6 with TRBJ1-6; the best D guess is TRBD1, with 6 bases matching. The DNA sequence reads TGTGCCAGCAGCTCGGACAGATCACCCCTCCACTTT. Its protein reads: CASSSDRSPLHF.